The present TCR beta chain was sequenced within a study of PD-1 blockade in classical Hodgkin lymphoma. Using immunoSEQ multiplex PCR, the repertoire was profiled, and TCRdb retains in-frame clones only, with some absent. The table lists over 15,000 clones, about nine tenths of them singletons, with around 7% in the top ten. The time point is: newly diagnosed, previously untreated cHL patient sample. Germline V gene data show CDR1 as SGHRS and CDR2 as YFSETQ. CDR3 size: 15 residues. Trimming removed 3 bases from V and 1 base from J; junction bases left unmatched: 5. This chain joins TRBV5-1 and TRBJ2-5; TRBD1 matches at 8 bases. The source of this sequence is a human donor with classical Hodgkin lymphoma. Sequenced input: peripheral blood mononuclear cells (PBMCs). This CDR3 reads CASSWTGTLQETQYF. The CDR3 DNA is TGCGCCAGCAGCTGGACAGGGACCCTCCAAGAGACCCAGTACTTC. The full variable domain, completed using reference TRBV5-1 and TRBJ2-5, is KAGVTQTPRYLIKTRGQQVTLSCSPISGHRSVSWYQQTPGQGLQFLFEYFSETQRNKGNFPGRFSGRQFSNSRSEMNVSTLELGDSALYLCASSWTGTLQETQYFGPGTRLLVL.